The subject of this entry is one T cell receptor beta chain. Germline loops: CDR1 SNHLY, CDR2 FYNNEI. This CDR3 is built from 14 residues. The ends were cut back, 4 bases at V and 8 bases at J, with 14 bases in the middle. Treg sorting used a CD4+CD25+CD127-/low gate. Using its own MiXCR run on the 5' RACE reads, TCRdb lists one record per CDR3 protein. The repertoire holds 35,000 to 55,000 distinct CDR3 sequences, 22% seen once, with 4.3% in the top ten. Material: Tregs sorted from a lymph node. The V and J genes are TRBV2 and TRBJ1-4; D is undetermined. This receptor was identified in a female donor with breast cancer. The CDR3 reads CASSGTAVGEKLFF. The DNA for the CDR3 is TGTGCCAGCAGTGGGACGGCGGTGGGGGAAAAACTGTTTTTT.